Listed here are 30 T cell receptor beta chains from one sample, sequenced in a study of cytomegalovirus exposure and HLA in healthy donors. The primer mix had 60 Vbeta and 13 Jbeta primers. Produced via immunoSEQ multiplex PCR; TCRdb's table is partial and in-frame only. The repertoire holds hundreds of thousands of clones, with 60% to 80% as singletons. Sequenced sample: PBMCs. These receptors were obtained from a male donor in good health and CMV-seronegative.

This chain connects TRBV21-1 to TRBJ2-7; the DNA was not compared with TRBD1, the D call given in the table. TRBV21-1 is flagged as a pseudogene. The length of the CDR3 is 15 residues. In DNA form, the CDR3 reads TGTGCCAGCAGCAAAGATCAGGGGCGCAGGTACGAGCAGTACTTC. This encodes CASSKDQGRRYEQYF.

The genes are TRBV6-6 and TRBJ2-7, with D possibly being TRBD2 (6 bases). In germline, CDR1 is MNHNY, CDR2 SVGAGI (reference sequence). This CDR3 contains 14 residues. The ends were cut back, 6 bases at V and 4 bases at J, with 16 bases in the middle. CDR3 bases: TGTGCCAGCAGCGAGAGCGGGCAATCTTACGAGCAGTACTTC. Translated, it gives CASSESGQSYEQYF.

This clone was counted between two and nine times. The V call is TRBV7-8, the J call TRBJ2-1, with 12 nucleotides matching TRBD2. This CDR3 comprises 16 residues. Germline values: CDR1 SGHVS, CDR2 FQNEAQ. After removal of 0 bases from V and 8 bases from J, the junction contained 5 bases not matched to a gene. CDR3 DNA: TGTGCCAGCAGCTTAGCCGTAGGACTAGCGGGACATGAGCAGTTCTTC. Protein product: CASSLAVGLAGHEQFF. Complete variable domain (other parts from reference TRBV7-8 and TRBJ2-1): GAGVSQSPRYKVAKRGQDVALRCDPISGHVSLFWYQQALGQGPEFLTYFQNEAQLDKSGLPSDRFFAERPEGSVSTLKIQRTQQEDSAVYLCASSLAVGLAGHEQFFGPGTRLTVL.

The genes are TRBV13 and TRBJ1-1, with 7 bases that match TRBD1. V shed 0 bases and J 7 bases; nucleotides not matched to a gene: 2. The CDR3 runs 13 residues. Germline V lookup: CDR1 PRHDT, CDR2 FYEKMQ (reference sequence). The CDR3, as DNA: TGTGCCAGCAGCTTAGGCAGGGACAGTGAAGCTTTCTTT. Protein sequence: CASSLGRDSEAFF.

This chain uses TRBV10-1 with TRBJ1-4; perhaps TRBD1 as D (5 bases). This CDR3 is 19 amino acids long. From germline, CDR1 is WNHNN and CDR2 SYGVQD (reference sequence). The V gene lost 0 bases and the J gene lost 6 bases, with 23 bases spanning the gap. DNA of the CDR3: TGCGCCAGCAGTGAGTCTAAAGGGACGAAGGAGGGGAATCATGAAAAACTGTTTTTT. Amino acid sequence: CASSESKGTKEGNHEKLFF.

CDR3 in DNA: TGTGCCAGCAGTCTACGGGGCGGGGTGAAGGGCAATGAGCAGTTCTTC. This codes for CASSLRGGVKGNEQFF. The chain links TRBV28 to TRBJ2-1, with D possibly TRBD2 on 6 matching bases. V lost 5 bases to trimming and J lost 6 bases, with 20 bases between them. CDR3 length: 16 amino acids. The germline V gene has CDR1 MDHEN and CDR2 SYDVKM.

The V and J genes are TRBV7-3 and TRBJ1-1; 11 bases map to TRBD1. The CDR3 is made up of 16 amino acids. Trimming removed 0 bases from V and 4 bases from J; junction bases left unmatched: 4. CDR1 is SGHTA, CDR2 FQGTGA, per germline. The chain's CDR3 is CASSLTRTGGRTEAFF. CDR3 sequence (DNA): TGTGCCAGCAGCTTAACGCGGACAGGGGGCCGCACTGAAGCTTTCTTT.

J is TRBJ1-2 and V is TRBV9; possible D gene TRBD1, 5 bases. V shed 4 bases and J shed 8 bases, with 21 bases lying between them. The CDR3 runs 15 residues. CDR1 and CDR2 from the germline V gene are SGDLS and YYNGEE. CDR3 sequence reads: CASSPEMGGGSGYTF. CDR3 bases: TGTGCCAGCAGCCCAGAAATGGGGGGAGGCTCCGGCTACACCTTC. The full variable domain, completed using reference TRBV9 and TRBJ1-2, is DSGVTQTPKHLITATGQRVTLRCSPRSGDLSVYWYQQSLDQGLQFLIQYYNGEERAKGNILERFSAQQFPDLHSELNLSSLELGDSALYFCASSPEMGGGSGYTFGSGTRLTVV.

The rearrangement uses TRBV7-2 and TRBJ1-5, with 9 bases matching TRBD1. The ends lost 5 bases at V and 7 bases at J; junction bases unmatched: 9. Germline V CDR1 and CDR2: SGHTA, FQGNSA. This CDR3 has 15 residues. CDR3 loop: CASSTTGGVLQPQHF. For the CDR3, the DNA is TGTGCCAGCAGCACCACAGGGGGCGTCTTACAGCCCCAGCATTTT.

The CDR3: CASSLVGSTPNTEAFF. CDR3 sequence (DNA): TGTGCCAGCAGCTTAGTTGGTTCGACACCGAACACTGAAGCTTTCTTT. The chain is built from TRBV7-9 and TRBJ1-1; no definite D call. This CDR3 has 16 residues. Germline V gene sequence: CDR1 SEHNR, CDR2 FQNEAQ (reference sequence). V dropped 1 base and J dropped 1 base, with 13 bases sitting between them.

The chain combines TRBV7-9 with TRBJ2-7; D is perhaps TRBD2 (6 bases). V was trimmed by 3 bases and J by 1 base, leaving 10 bases between them. Per germline, CDR1 SEHNR and CDR2 FQNEAQ (reference sequence). The CDR3 covers 14 residues. CDR3 coding DNA: TGTGCCAGCAGCTTCGGTGGGACTTCCTACGAGCAGTACTTC. This translates into CASSFGGTSYEQYF.

The V and J genes are TRBV19 and TRBJ1-1; D ambiguous. The CDR3 consists of 13 residues. Trimming removed 6 bases at V and 7 bases at J, with 15 bases between. CDR1 and CDR2 (germline): LNHDA, SQIVND (reference sequence). This chain's CDR3 is CASSARAVGEAFF. The CDR3 DNA reads TGTGCCAGTAGCGCGAGGGCGGTGGGTGAAGCTTTCTTT.

The V call is TRBV19, the J call TRBJ2-1; 11 bases are shared with TRBD2. Germline V CDR1 and CDR2: LNHDA, SQIVND (reference sequence). There are 14 residues in the CDR3. Losses at the gene ends were 3 bases for V and 9 bases for J; bases not matched to a gene: 4. In DNA, the CDR3 is TGTGCCAGTAGTATCAGGCTAGCGGGAGGTGAGCAGTTCTTC. Protein sequence: CASSIRLAGGEQFF. The complete variable domain, with remaining parts taken from reference TRBV19 and TRBJ2-1, reads DGGITQSPKYLFRKEGQNVTLSCEQNLNHDAMYWYRQDPGQGLRLIYYSQIVNDFQKGDIAEGYSVSREKKESFPLTVTSAQKNPTAFYLCASSIRLAGGEQFFGPGTRLTVL.

The sample holds a few counts of this clone. The rearrangement links TRBV30 to TRBJ1-2, with D possibly being TRBD1 (6 bases). Trimming shortened V by 4 bases and J by 4 bases, and 7 bases separated the two germline ends. CDR1 and CDR2 (germline): GTSNPN, SVGIG (reference sequence). The CDR3 loop spans 11 amino acids. CDR3 DNA sequence: TGTGCCTGGACAGGGGCCTATGGCTACACCTTC. It is translated as CAWTGAYGYTF.

V and J are TRBV28 and TRBJ1-6, with 8 bases aligning to TRBD1. CDR3 size: 15 residues. Germline CDR1 reads MDHEN; CDR2 reads SYDVKM. Losses at the gene ends were 4 bases for V and 7 bases for J; bases not matched to a gene: 6. The CDR3 nucleotides read TGTGCCAGCAGTTCGACAGGGGTCCCAAATTCACCCCTCCACTTT. Its protein product is CASSSTGVPNSPLHF.

The sample holds a few counts of this clone. The gene calls are TRBV18 and TRBJ2-5; D remains ambiguous. The end of the DNA is better explained by TRBJ2-7, so the J call may be wrong. Germline V CDR1 and CDR2: KGHSH, LQKENI. The CDR3 totals 12 residues. The CDR3 DNA reads TGTGCCAGCTCACCGACCCAGGTCGAGCAGTACTTC. Residues: CASSPTQVEQYF.

The chain carries TRBV18 and TRBJ1-3; no firm D call. The germline CDR1 and CDR2 sequences are KGHSH and LQKENI. Trimming left V 2 bases short and J 1 base short, with 9 bases between. This CDR3 comprises 15 residues. The CDR3 nucleotides are TGTGCCAGCTCACCATCGACTCGGTCTGGAAACACCATATATTTT. Protein: CASSPSTRSGNTIYF. Combining the CDR3 with reference TRBV18 and TRBJ1-3 gives the whole variable domain NAGVMQNPRHLVRRRGQEARLRCSPMKGHSHVYWYRQLPEEGLKFMVYLQKENIIDESGMPKERFSAEFPKEGPSILRIQQVVRGDSAAYFCASSPSTRSGNTIYFGEGSWLTVV.

The chain carries TRBV27 and TRBJ1-2; TRBD1 agrees at 9 bases. Germline CDR1 and CDR2: MNHEY and SMNVEV (reference sequence). V trimming: 3 bases; J trimming: 2 bases; junction bases outside the gene matches: 4. The CDR3 is 15 amino acids. CDR3 bases: TGTGCCAGCAGTTTTGCCGGGACAGGGAACTATGGCTACACCTTC. Translating it yields CASSFAGTGNYGYTF.

The V gene is TRBV6-4, the J gene TRBJ2-7; D is unresolved. The CDR3 covers 16 residues. V shed 1 base and J shed 4 bases, with 17 bases lying between them. Germline V gene lookup returns CDR1 MRHNA and CDR2 SNTAGT. The CDR3 spells CASSDFRSPIQYEQYF. CDR3 nucleotides: TGTGCCAGCAGTGACTTTCGTTCCCCAATTCAGTACGAGCAGTACTTC.

The genes are TRBV4-1 and TRBJ2-5; TRBD2 matches 8 bases. Germline CDR1 and CDR2: MGHRA and YSYEKL. V lost 0 bases to trimming and J lost 5 bases; unmatched junction nucleotides: 8. This CDR3 is 16 amino acids long. DNA of the CDR3: TGCGCCAGCAGCCAAGATCAACTAGCGGCCCTCGAGACCCAGTACTTC. Amino acid sequence: CASSQDQLAALETQYF.

The V gene is TRBV9, the J gene TRBJ1-3; D is perhaps TRBD1 (5 bases). Germline assignment: CDR1 SGDLS and CDR2 YYNGEE. The CDR3 totals 17 residues. The V end lost 0 bases, the J end lost 4 bases, and 17 bases lay between the germline ends. The CDR3 protein is CASSVVGGSAEGNTIYF. CDR3 coding DNA: TGTGCCAGCAGCGTAGTGGGGGGAAGCGCGGAGGGAAACACCATATATTTT. The full variable domain, in which reference TRBV9 and TRBJ1-3 provide the parts outside the CDR3, is DSGVTQTPKHLITATGQRVTLRCSPRSGDLSVYWYQQSLDQGLQFLIQYYNGEERAKGNILERFSAQQFPDLHSELNLSSLELGDSALYFCASSVVGGSAEGNTIYFGEGSWLTVV.

The chain joins TRBV6-6 to TRBJ2-7; tentative D call: TRBD1 (6 bases). This CDR3 is built from 16 residues. Per germline, CDR1 MNHNY and CDR2 SVGAGI (reference sequence). V was cut by 0 bases and J by 5 bases, with 17 bases left in between. The DNA for the CDR3 is TGTGCCAGCAGTTACTCGAGCCCAACAGGGACCCACGAGCAGTACTTC. Its protein product is CASSYSSPTGTHEQYF.

J is TRBJ2-7 and V is TRBV7-9, with TRBD1 matching 7 bases. Trimming took 4 bases from V and 0 from J; bases not matched to a gene: 6. The CDR3 covers 15 residues. From germline, CDR1 is SEHNR and CDR2 FQNEAQ (reference sequence). The CDR3 is CASSSTGDPSYEQYF. DNA of the CDR3: TGTGCCAGCAGCTCCACAGGGGATCCCTCCTACGAGCAGTACTTC.

This clone has just a few counts. The chain uses TRBV7-6 and TRBJ1-1; tentatively, D is TRBD1 (6 bases). CDR1 is SGHVS and CDR2 is FNYEAQ in the germline V gene. The CDR3 is made up of 13 amino acids. Trimming pared 1 base from V and 11 bases from J, leaving 14 bases between. CDR3 in amino acids: CASSLGPGQTAFF. The CDR3 DNA reads as TGTGCCAGCAGCTTAGGACCAGGACAGACGGCTTTCTTT.

The rearrangement joins TRBV11-2 to TRBJ2-1; 7 nucleotides agree with TRBD2. With V trimmed by 3 bases and J by 0 bases, 5 bases remained unmatched. This CDR3 is 16 amino acids long. Looked up from germline, CDR1 is SGHAT and CDR2 is FQNNGV. The CDR3 DNA sequence: TGTGCCAGCAGCTTGGGCACTAGCGCCTCCTACAATGAGCAGTTCTTC. It yields the protein CASSLGTSASYNEQFF.

The CDR3 DNA is TGTGCCAGCAGCTTGTTTGGGCGGGGGGGGCTCACAGATACGCAGTATTTT. Translating it yields CASSLFGRGGLTDTQYF. The V gene is TRBV5-4, the J gene TRBJ2-3, with TRBD2 matching 9 bases. The CDR3 has 17 residues. V was pared by 1 base and J by 2 bases, with 8 bases of the junction left unmatched. The V gene's germline CDR1 is SGHNT and CDR2 YYREEE (reference sequence).

This sequence joins TRBV9 and TRBJ2-3; D gene uncertain. The CDR3 consists of 12 residues. V shed 4 bases and J shed 6 bases, with 9 bases lying between them. Germline V lookup: CDR1 SGDLS, CDR2 YYNGEE. CDR3 nucleotides: TGTGCCAGCAGCCCACCGAGGGATACGCAGTATTTT. It specifies CASSPPRDTQYF. Supplemented by reference TRBV9 and TRBJ2-3, the full variable domain reads DSGVTQTPKHLITATGQRVTLRCSPRSGDLSVYWYQQSLDQGLQFLIQYYNGEERAKGNILERFSAQQFPDLHSELNLSSLELGDSALYFCASSPPRDTQYFGPGTRLTVL.

The DNA of the CDR3 is TGTGCCAGCAGTTACCCGGGACAGAACACCGGGGAGCTGTTTTTT. Translation gives CASSYPGQNTGELFF. The gene calls are TRBV2 and TRBJ2-2; maybe TRBD1 (6 bases). The CDR3 has 15 amino acids. V was cut by 5 bases and J by 1 base, with 11 bases left in between. Germline CDR1 SNHLY, CDR2 FYNNEI.

This chain connects TRBV28 to TRBJ2-5, with 8 positions matching TRBD1. The CDR3 is made up of 14 amino acids. From germline, CDR1 is MDHEN and CDR2 SYDVKM. Trimming removed 3 bases from V and 13 bases from J; junction bases left unmatched: 13. The DNA of the CDR3 is TGTGCCAGCAGTTTGGACAGGGTCGCGAACGCTGGGTACTTC. It is translated as CASSLDRVANAGYF. Together with reference TRBV28 and TRBJ2-5, the CDR3 gives the full variable domain: DVKVTQSSRYLVKRTGEKVFLECVQDMDHENMFWYRQDPGLGLRLIYFSYDVKMKEKGDIPEGYSVSREKKERFSLILESASTNQTSMYLCASSLDRVANAGYFGPGTRLLVL.

This chain connects TRBV4-2 to TRBJ2-7, with 11 bases identical to TRBD2. The CDR3 consists of 17 residues. Per the germline V gene, CDR1 is LGHNA and CDR2 is YNFKEQ. Losses at the gene ends were 3 bases for V and 3 bases for J; bases not matched to a gene: 10. CDR3 sequence reads: CASSQAPLLAGVYEQYF. The CDR3 region has the DNA TGTGCCAGCAGCCAGGCCCCCCTACTAGCGGGAGTCTACGAGCAGTACTTC.